Each of the 12 T cell receptor beta chains below was sequenced from the same sample in a study of graft-versus-host responses after intestinal transplantation. The protocol was immunoSEQ multiplex PCR, while the TCRdb copy is restricted to in-frame clones and leaves out a portion. The repertoire has approximately 90,000 clones, under 95% of them found once; the top ten carry roughly 6%. Their specific antigens are unknown. Sequences were derived from unstimulated CD8+ T cells sorted from spleen or lymph node cells, sampled before intestinal transplant. All receptors come from a human donor who received an intestinal transplant.

The rearrangement joins TRBV7-6 to TRBJ1-2; 8 bases align to TRBD1. This CDR3 contains 16 residues. CDR1 SGHVS and CDR2 FNYEAQ come from the germline V gene. V was pared by 0 bases and J by 4 bases, with 7 bases of the junction left unmatched. CDR3 amino acids: CASSLALDRDLYGYTF. The CDR3 coding sequence is TGTGCCAGCAGCTTAGCCCTGGACAGGGACCTCTATGGCTACACCTTC.

The CDR3 is CASSLIVGDEVHEQYF. The CDR3 region has the DNA TGTGCCAGCAGCTTGATTGTGGGAGATGAGGTCCACGAGCAGTACTTC. V gene TRBV5-6 combines with J gene TRBJ2-7; tentative D call: TRBD2 (5 bases). The V end was cut by 1 base, the J end by 5 bases, with 19 bases between. The germline V gene encodes CDR1 SGHDT and CDR2 YYEEEE. The CDR3 loop spans 16 amino acids.

This chain uses TRBV7-3 with TRBJ2-5; 9 nucleotides align to TRBD2. The junction had 11 bases not matched to a gene; V was cut back by 5 bases and J by 1 base. There are 17 residues in the CDR3. Germline V lookup: CDR1 SGHTA, CDR2 FQGTGA. This CDR3 is CASSPSASGDFQETQYF. The CDR3 nucleotides read TGTGCCAGCAGCCCCAGTGCTAGCGGGGACTTCCAAGAGACCCAGTACTTC.

The CDR3 region has the DNA TGCGCCAGCAGTGATGGGGCAGGCGGCCCCGTATATCATGGCTACACCTTC. The encoded protein is CASSDGAGGPVYHGYTF. V is TRBV10-2 and J is TRBJ1-2, with D possibly TRBD1 on 5 matching bases. CDR1 is WSHSY, CDR2 SAAADI, per germline. V shed 3 bases and J shed 6 bases, with 23 bases lying between them. CDR3 length: 17 residues.

The chain carries TRBV4-1 and TRBJ2-3; 9 bases map to TRBD2. V lost 7 bases to trimming and J lost 3 bases; unmatched junction nucleotides: 5. This CDR3 has 14 amino acids. In germline, CDR1 is MGHRA, CDR2 YSYEKL. The CDR3 DNA follows: TGCGCCAGCACCTTAGCGGGAGTAACAGATACGCAGTATTTT. Protein sequence: CASTLAGVTDTQYF.

This clone was seen a single time. V is TRBV28 and J is TRBJ1-1; 8 nucleotides line up with TRBD1. CDR1 is MDHEN and CDR2 is SYDVKM in the germline V gene. The CDR3 has 13 residues. V gave up 8 bases and J gave up 6 bases; unmatched junction bases: 8. In nucleotides, the CDR3 is TGTGCCAGCTATCAGGGGGCAGGCGCTGAAGCTTTCTTT. Amino acid sequence: CASYQGAGAEAFF.

Concerning this clone: At one end, the junction sequence differs from germline, possibly due to a read error. J is TRBJ2-1 and V is TRBV6-5; perhaps TRBD1 as D (5 bases). The CDR3 has 13 residues. Germline CDR1 is MNHEY and CDR2 is SVGAGI. CDR3 amino acids: CASSYAQDKEQFF. In DNA form, the CDR3 reads TGTGCCAGCAGTTACGCCCAGGACAAAGAGCAGTTCTTC.

The V and J genes are TRBV5-6 and TRBJ2-1; 9 nucleotides agree with TRBD1. Germline V lookup: CDR1 SGHDT, CDR2 YYEEEE. The CDR3 is 15 amino acids. With 3 bases clipped from V and 5 bases from J, the junction kept 6 bases outside the gene matches. The CDR3 sequence is CASSYPGQGHNEQFF. CDR3 DNA sequence: TGTGCCAGCAGCTATCCGGGACAGGGTCACAATGAGCAGTTCTTC.

This clone occurred once. The chain couples TRBV2 to TRBJ2-3, with no clear D. Per germline, CDR1 SNHLY and CDR2 FYNNEI. Trimming cost V 2 bases and J 2 bases, with 11 bases left between them. The CDR3 is 15 residues long. The CDR3 sequence is CASSESVRATDTQYF. CDR3 nucleotide sequence: TGTGCCAGCAGTGAAAGTGTCAGAGCCACAGATACGCAGTATTTT.

The chain has TRBV13 and TRBJ2-7, with D possibly TRBD1 on 6 matching bases. Trimming removed 4 bases from V and 2 bases from J, with 12 bases in between. The CDR3 is 14 residues long. Germline V lookup: CDR1 PRHDT, CDR2 FYEKMQ (reference sequence). CDR3 nucleotide sequence: TGTGCCAGCAGCTCCGGGACAAGGCCCTACGAGCAGTACTTC. Translated: CASSSGTRPYEQYF.

This clone was detected once. The CDR3 DNA follows: TGCGCCAGCAGTGAATGGGGGGCGCAGGTATACGAGCAGTACTTC. It codes for CASSEWGAQVYEQYF. The chain carries TRBV10-2 and TRBJ2-7, with D perhaps given as TRBD1 or TRBD2 (6 bases each). Trimming left V 3 bases short and J 4 bases short, with 16 bases between. There are 15 residues in the CDR3. Germline loops: CDR1 WSHSY, CDR2 SAAADI.

J is TRBJ2-3 and V is TRBV7-6; D might be TRBD1 or TRBD2, each matching 6 bases. This CDR3 region has 20 residues. Trimming stripped 5 bases from V and 3 bases from J, with 30 bases between. CDR1 is SGHVS, CDR2 FNYEAQ, per germline. Here the CDR3 reads CASSAWDAAGVSGETDTQYF. CDR3 in DNA: TGTGCCAGCAGCGCCTGGGACGCCGCAGGGGTGTCGGGGGAAACAGATACGCAGTATTTT.